The 32 T cell receptor beta chains listed next were all sequenced from one sample in a study of cytotoxic CD8 clonotypes in ibrutinib-treated CLL. The table came from immunoSEQ multiplex PCR; TCRdb's copy has only in-frame clones and leaves some out. The sample lists approximately 150,000 clones, less than 85% occurring once. The source material was PBMCs, sampled after 24 months of ibrutinib treatment. The origin of the receptors is a human donor with chronic lymphocytic leukemia.

The chain carries TRBV5-1 and TRBJ1-4; D is possibly TRBD1 (5 bases). Looked up from germline, CDR1 is SGHRS and CDR2 is YFSETQ. This CDR3 is built from 15 residues. V was pared by 2 bases and J by 4 bases, with 12 bases between. The CDR3 bases are TGCGCCAGCAGCTTAGGGACCGCCAGTAATGAAAAACTGTTTTTT. It specifies CASSLGTASNEKLFF.

The rearrangement links TRBV2 to TRBJ1-2; D unresolved. Between the trimmed V and J ends, which lost 3 bases and 4 bases, there was a span of 9 bases. Germline CDR1 and CDR2: SNHLY and FYNNEI. This CDR3 is 13 amino acids long. The CDR3 nucleotides are TGTGCCAGCAGTGATAGCATCAGCTATGGCTACACCTTC. Its protein is CASSDSISYGYTF.

Only one count was recorded for this clone. The chain has TRBV19 and TRBJ1-4; D is uncertain. This CDR3 region has 14 residues. V lost 7 bases to trimming and J lost 8 bases, with 17 bases between them. The germline V gene has CDR1 LNHDA and CDR2 SQIVND (reference sequence). The CDR3 sequence: CASTARSGPEKLFF. The DNA for the CDR3 is TGTGCCAGTACCGCCCGTTCGGGCCCCGAAAAACTGTTTTTT.

This chain joins TRBV5-1 and TRBJ2-5, with a weak D call TRBD2 (5 bases). The CDR3 spans 13 residues. Trimming shortened V by 1 base and J by 1 base, and 5 bases separated the two germline ends. Germline CDR1 SGHRS, CDR2 YFSETQ. The CDR3 DNA sequence: TGCGCCAGCAGCTTGCGGGGCCAAGAGACCCAGTACTTC. It translates to CASSLRGQETQYF.

V usage is TRBV6-6 and J usage is TRBJ1-1; D might be TRBD1 (5 bases). In germline, CDR1 is MNHNY, CDR2 SVGAGI (reference sequence). V lost 2 bases and J lost 6, with 10 bases in between. The CDR3 length is 13 residues. The CDR3 spells CASSYRGDSEAFF. In DNA, the CDR3 is TGTGCCAGCAGTTACCGCGGGGACTCTGAAGCTTTCTTT.

The chain uses TRBV14 and TRBJ2-7; 10 nucleotides line up with TRBD2. CDR3 size: 16 residues. Germline values: CDR1 SGHDN, CDR2 FVKESK. Trimming at V came to 0 bases and at J to 6 bases, leaving 8 bases not matched to a gene. The CDR3 coding sequence is TGTGCCAGCAGCCAAGAAAGGCTAGCGGGAGTAGCCGAGCAGTACTTC. Its protein is CASSQERLAGVAEQYF.

This sequence joins TRBV5-1 and TRBJ1-6; TRBD1 agrees at 8 bases. The length of the CDR3 is 17 residues. Germline V gene data show CDR1 as SGHRS and CDR2 as YFSETQ. The V gene end was trimmed by 0 bases and the J gene end by 7 bases; junction bases not matched to a gene: 9. DNA of the CDR3: TGCGCCAGCAGCTTGGAGTTGGGACAGGTGGGGAATTCACCCCTCCACTTT. Translation gives CASSLELGQVGNSPLHF.

This sequence joins TRBV27 and TRBJ1-5; D ambiguous. The V gene's germline CDR1 is MNHEY and CDR2 SMNVEV (reference sequence). The V and J ends lost 3 bases and 6 bases respectively, with 9 bases between them. The length of the CDR3 is 13 residues. The CDR3 sequence: CASSFVESQPQHF. DNA for the CDR3: TGTGCCAGCAGTTTTGTGGAGAGTCAGCCCCAGCATTTT.

CDR3 amino acids: CAIQRPTAAYEQYF. In DNA, the CDR3 is TGTGCCATCCAGAGGCCGACAGCAGCCTACGAGCAGTACTTC. The chain carries TRBV28 and TRBJ2-7, with D maybe TRBD1 (5 bases). Germline CDR1 reads MDHEN; CDR2 reads SYDVKM. This CDR3 region has 14 residues. Trimming took off 10 bases at V and 2 bases at J, with 18 bases between the two ends.

The rearrangement links TRBV12-5 to TRBJ2-1; 9 bases align to TRBD2. The CDR3 is 15 amino acids. V lost 3 bases, J lost 5 bases, and 5 bases stayed unmatched. Germline V gene lookup returns CDR1 LGHNT and CDR2 FRNRAP. CDR3 nucleotide sequence: TGTGCTAGTGGTTTTGCGGGAGGGCCCCACAATGAGCAGTTCTTC. Its translation is CASGFAGGPHNEQFF.

The chain carries TRBV6-5 and TRBJ2-7, with D tentatively TRBD2 (7 bases). The CDR3 spans 14 residues. V was trimmed by 4 bases and J by 5 bases, leaving 15 bases between them. Germline values: CDR1 MNHEY, CDR2 SVGAGI. In DNA, the CDR3 is TGTGCCAGCAGTTCGGGGAGGGGGGTACACGAGCAGTACTTC. Amino acids: CASSSGRGVHEQYF.

The rearrangement uses TRBV7-2 and TRBJ2-5; TRBD1 matches 11 bases. This CDR3 is 18 amino acids long. Germline V gene sequence: CDR1 SGHTA, CDR2 FQGNSA. J gave up 7 bases and V 5 bases, and 18 bases lay outside the gene matches. This CDR3 reads CASSDFPGTGGGGGTQYF. CDR3 DNA sequence: TGTGCCAGCAGCGATTTCCCCGGGACAGGGGGAGGAGGGGGGACCCAGTACTTC.

The chain combines TRBV19 with TRBJ1-2, with D possibly matching TRBD1 (5 bases). Trimming took off 3 bases at V and 3 bases at J, with 11 bases between the two ends. The CDR3 is made up of 14 amino acids. Germline V gene sequence: CDR1 LNHDA, CDR2 SQIVND (reference sequence). The CDR3 sequence is CASSISDSYYGYTF. CDR3 nucleotides: TGTGCCAGTAGTATTTCCGACAGCTACTATGGCTACACCTTC.

This chain uses TRBV18 with TRBJ1-5, with 7 bases lining up with TRBD1. In germline, CDR1 is KGHSH, CDR2 LQKENI. Unmatched junction bases numbered 12, after V lost 3 bases and J lost 7 bases. The CDR3 sequence is 16 residues long. The CDR3 loop reads CASSPPGTEKRQPQHF. In DNA form, the CDR3 reads TGTGCCAGCTCACCTCCCGGGACAGAAAAAAGGCAGCCCCAGCATTTT.

CDR3 bases: TGCGCCAGCGGAATCGCAAGGGACAGCACTAATGAAAAACTGTTTTTT. Its protein product is CASGIARDSTNEKLFF. The rearrangement uses TRBV23-1 and TRBJ1-4; 7 bases are a match to TRBD1. TRBV23-1 falls under the ORF class, with uncertain function. Germline trimming cut 8 bases from V and 2 bases from J; bases unmatched to any gene: 11. This CDR3 comprises 16 residues.

The J gene is TRBJ1-2, the V gene TRBV13; 7 positions agree with TRBD1. Germline loops: CDR1 PRHDT, CDR2 FYEKMQ (reference sequence). The CDR3 has 16 amino acids. The ends lost 1 base at V and 5 bases at J; junction bases unmatched: 10. CDR3: CASSLEAVDRRYGYTF. CDR3 sequence (DNA): TGTGCCAGCAGCTTAGAGGCCGTGGACAGGAGGTATGGCTACACCTTC.

The chain recombines TRBV29-1 with TRBJ2-1, with TRBD2 matching 9 bases. Unmatched junction bases numbered 12, after V lost 6 bases and J lost 12 bases. Per germline, CDR1 SQVTM and CDR2 ANQGSEA. CDR3 length: 13 residues. The CDR3 is CSVSSRGGRGQFF. In DNA form, the CDR3 reads TGCAGCGTCTCGTCGCGGGGGGGCCGCGGGCAGTTCTTC.

In its sample, this clone was seen a few times. J is TRBJ1-6 and V is TRBV23-1, with 12 bases matching TRBD1. TRBV23-1 carries the ORF label, with uncertain function. The CDR3 is made up of 17 amino acids. The V segment lost 3 bases and the J segment 2 bases; nucleotides outside the gene matches: 2. The CDR3 sequence: CASSQGTGGPYNSPLHF. The CDR3, as DNA: TGCGCCAGCAGTCAGGGGACAGGGGGCCCCTATAATTCACCCCTCCACTTT.

V is TRBV7-2 and J is TRBJ1-6, with a possible D match to TRBD1 (5 bases). The CDR3 spans 17 residues. Germline CDR1 and CDR2: SGHTA and FQGNSA. V lost 5 bases to trimming and J lost 3 bases, with 17 bases between them. The CDR3 DNA reads TGTGCCAGCAGCGATGGGACCCGGGCCATCTATAATTCACCCCTCCACTTT. It specifies CASSDGTRAIYNSPLHF.

The chain recombines TRBV6-5 with TRBJ2-1, with TRBD2 as a possible D gene (7 bases). Per the germline V gene, CDR1 is MNHEY and CDR2 is SVGAGI. The CDR3 runs 12 residues. V lost 6 bases and J 8 bases, leaving 11 bases between the germline ends. Here the CDR3 reads CASSTGRDEQFF. The CDR3 nucleotides are TGTGCCAGCAGCACAGGGAGGGATGAGCAGTTCTTC.

The rearrangement links TRBV18 to TRBJ1-6; 7 nucleotides agree with TRBD1. The CDR3 spans 16 residues. V dropped 4 bases and J dropped 7; count of bases not matched to a gene: 10. Germline V gives CDR1 KGHSH, CDR2 LQKENI. In DNA form, the CDR3 reads TGTGCCAGCTCACTTACTGGGCAGGGGGGAAATTCACCCCTCCACTTT. Translating gives CASSLTGQGGNSPLHF.

Here the CDR3 DNA reads TGTGCCAGCAGTCTAGCGGGGACCGGGGAGCTGTTTTTT. This encodes CASSLAGTGELFF. The chain recombines TRBV6-4 with TRBJ2-2; TRBD2 matches 9 bases. V gave up 5 bases and J gave up 5 bases; unmatched junction bases: 0. CDR1 is MRHNA and CDR2 is SNTAGT in the germline V gene. The CDR3 runs to 13 residues.

This chain uses TRBV19 with TRBJ2-6, with D unresolved. CDR1 is LNHDA, CDR2 SQIVND, per germline (reference sequence). V lost 7 bases, J lost 1 base, and 11 bases lay in between. The CDR3 covers 15 residues. The CDR3 bases are TGTGCCAGTATCCCCGGCAAGTCTGGGGCCAACGTCCTGACTTTC. This codes for CASIPGKSGANVLTF.

The chain carries TRBV6-4 and TRBJ2-3; tentative D call: TRBD1 (5 bases). Germline V gives CDR1 MRHNA, CDR2 SNTAGT. The CDR3 is made up of 13 amino acids. Trimming cost V 0 bases and J 6 bases, with 7 bases left between them. For the CDR3, the DNA is TGTGCCAGCAGTGACTCGGACACCGATACGCAGTATTTT. This encodes CASSDSDTDTQYF.

V is TRBV9 and J is TRBJ2-7, with 15 bases aligning to TRBD2. The CDR3 spans 18 residues. Germline V CDR1 and CDR2: SGDLS, YYNGEE. V gave up 4 bases and J gave up 6 bases; unmatched junction bases: 14. CDR3 sequence (DNA): TGTGCCAGCAGCCCCTCGAGGACTAGCGGGGGGGATCAGTTCGAGCAGTACTTC. As protein: CASSPSRTSGGDQFEQYF. The full variable domain, rest sourced from reference TRBV9 and TRBJ2-7, is DSGVTQTPKHLITATGQRVTLRCSPRSGDLSVYWYQQSLDQGLQFLIQYYNGEERAKGNILERFSAQQFPDLHSELNLSSLELGDSALYFCASSPSRTSGGDQFEQYFGPGTRLTVT.

CDR3 residues: CASSSGVLRTDTQYF. CDR3 coding DNA: TGTGCCAGCAGCTCAGGGGTTTTGCGCACAGATACGCAGTATTTT. The J gene is TRBJ2-3, the V gene TRBV11-1; possibly TRBD1 for D (6 bases). Germline CDR1 is SGHAT and CDR2 is FQDESV (reference sequence). V lost 4 bases, J lost 1 base, and 12 bases lay in between. The CDR3 has 15 amino acids.

The V and J genes are TRBV18 and TRBJ2-5; weak D call: TRBD1 (6 bases). CDR3 length equals 14 residues. In germline, CDR1 is KGHSH, CDR2 LQKENI. Trimming shortened V by 3 bases and J by 2 bases, and 10 bases separated the two germline ends. The CDR3 reads CASSPNGQQETQYF. The CDR3 DNA is TGTGCCAGCTCACCGAACGGACAGCAAGAGACCCAGTACTTC.

As DNA, the CDR3 is TGTGCCAGCAGCTCAGGACTAGCCGGCTCCTACAATGAGCAGTTCTTC. Translating it yields CASSSGLAGSYNEQFF. This sequence joins TRBV7-3 and TRBJ2-1, with 8 bases fitting TRBD2. J was trimmed by 0 bases and V by 4 bases; bases with no gene match: 5. Per germline, CDR1 SGHTA and CDR2 FQGTGA. There are 16 residues in the CDR3.

This clone has just a few counts. The rearrangement uses TRBV11-3 and TRBJ1-1; D gene uncertain. The length of the CDR3 is 14 residues. The germline V gene has CDR1 SGHNT and CDR2 YENEEA. Trimming took off 5 bases at V and 0 bases at J, with 10 bases between the two ends. CDR3 in amino acids: CASSPGGMNTEAFF. DNA of the CDR3: TGTGCCAGCAGCCCAGGCGGCATGAACACTGAAGCTTTCTTT.

V usage is TRBV5-1 and J usage is TRBJ2-7; 9 nucleotides align to TRBD2. Germline V CDR1 and CDR2: SGHRS, YFSETQ. Trimming took 0 bases from V and 2 from J; bases not matched to a gene: 3. The CDR3 totals 15 residues. The CDR3 nucleotides read TGCGCCAGCAGCTTGGGACTAGCGGAAACCTACGAGCAGTACTTC. Protein product: CASSLGLAETYEQYF. Together with reference TRBV5-1 and TRBJ2-7, the CDR3 gives the full variable domain: KAGVTQTPRYLIKTRGQQVTLSCSPISGHRSVSWYQQTPGQGLQFLFEYFSETQRNKGNFPGRFSGRQFSNSRSEMNVSTLELGDSALYLCASSLGLAETYEQYFGPGTRLTVT.

This chain connects TRBV5-1 to TRBJ2-3; TRBD2 is a possible D gene (5 bases). The CDR3 is 15 amino acids. The germline V and J ends were trimmed by 8 bases and 2 bases, with 18 bases remaining between them. Looked up from germline, CDR1 is SGHRS and CDR2 is YFSETQ. The CDR3 loop is CASQDLAGVTDTQYF. In DNA form, the CDR3 reads TGCGCCAGTCAGGACCTTGCCGGGGTCACAGATACGCAGTATTTT.

The chain uses TRBV19 and TRBJ2-7; D possibly matches TRBD1 or TRBD2 (8 bases each). Trimming removed 10 bases at V and 1 base at J, with 23 bases between. Germline CDR1 is LNHDA and CDR2 is SQIVND (reference sequence). The CDR3 runs 16 residues. The CDR3 sequence: CATQDRGTSGSYEQYF. The CDR3 nucleotides read TGTGCCACCCAAGACAGGGGTACTAGCGGATCCTACGAGCAGTACTTC. Full variable domain (rest looked up from reference TRBV19 and TRBJ2-7): DGGITQSPKYLFRKEGQNVTLSCEQNLNHDAMYWYRQDPGQGLRLIYYSQIVNDFQKGDIAEGYSVSREKKESFPLTVTSAQKNPTAFYLCATQDRGTSGSYEQYFGPGTRLTVT.